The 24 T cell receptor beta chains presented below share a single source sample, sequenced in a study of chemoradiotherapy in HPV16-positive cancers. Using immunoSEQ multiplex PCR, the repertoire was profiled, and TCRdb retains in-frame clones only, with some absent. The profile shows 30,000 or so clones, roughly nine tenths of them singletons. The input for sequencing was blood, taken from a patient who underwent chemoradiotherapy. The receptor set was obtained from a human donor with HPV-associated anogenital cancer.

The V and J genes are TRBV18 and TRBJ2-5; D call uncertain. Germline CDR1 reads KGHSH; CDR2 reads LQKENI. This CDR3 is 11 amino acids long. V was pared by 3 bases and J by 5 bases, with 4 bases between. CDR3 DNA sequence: TGTGCCAGCTCACCGGGGGAGACCCAGTACTTC. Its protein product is CASSPGETQYF.

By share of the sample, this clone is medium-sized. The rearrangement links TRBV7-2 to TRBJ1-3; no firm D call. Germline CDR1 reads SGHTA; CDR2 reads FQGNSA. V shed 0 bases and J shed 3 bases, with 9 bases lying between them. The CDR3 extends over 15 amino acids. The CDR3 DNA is TGTGCCAGCAGCTTAGCTATGGCCCATGGAAACACCATATATTTT. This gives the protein CASSLAMAHGNTIYF.

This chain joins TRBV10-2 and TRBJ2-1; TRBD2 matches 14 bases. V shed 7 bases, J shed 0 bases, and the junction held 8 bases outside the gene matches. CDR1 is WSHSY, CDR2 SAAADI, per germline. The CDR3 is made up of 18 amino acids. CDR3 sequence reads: CASIRTSGGLSSYNEQFF. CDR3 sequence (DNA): TGCGCCAGCATCAGGACTAGCGGGGGGTTGAGCTCCTACAATGAGCAGTTCTTC.

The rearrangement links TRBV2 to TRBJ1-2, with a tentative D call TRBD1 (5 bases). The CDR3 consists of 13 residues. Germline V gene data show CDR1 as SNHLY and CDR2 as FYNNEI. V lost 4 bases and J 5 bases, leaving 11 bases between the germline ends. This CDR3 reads CASSVGTHYGYTF. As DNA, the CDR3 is TGTGCCAGCAGTGTGGGGACCCATTATGGCTACACCTTC.

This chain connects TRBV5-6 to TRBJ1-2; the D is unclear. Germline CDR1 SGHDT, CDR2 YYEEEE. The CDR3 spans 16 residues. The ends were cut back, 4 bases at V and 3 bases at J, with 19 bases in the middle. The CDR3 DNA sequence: TGTGCCAGCAGCCAATCACGCGAGGTTCGGGACTATGGCTACACCTTC. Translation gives CASSQSREVRDYGYTF.

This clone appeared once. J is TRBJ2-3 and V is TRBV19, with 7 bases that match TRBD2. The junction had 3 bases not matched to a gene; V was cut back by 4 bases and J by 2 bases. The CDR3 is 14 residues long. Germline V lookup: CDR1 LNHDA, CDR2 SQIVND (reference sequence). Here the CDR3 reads CASSTWDYTDTQYF. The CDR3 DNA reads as TGTGCCAGTAGTACCTGGGACTACACAGATACGCAGTATTTT.

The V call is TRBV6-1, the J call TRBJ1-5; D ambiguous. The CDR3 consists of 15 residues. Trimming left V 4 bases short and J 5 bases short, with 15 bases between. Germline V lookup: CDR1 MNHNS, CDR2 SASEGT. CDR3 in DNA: TGTGCCAGCAGTGGAGAAAAAGGTTGGGATCAGCCCCAGCATTTT. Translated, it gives CASSGEKGWDQPQHF.

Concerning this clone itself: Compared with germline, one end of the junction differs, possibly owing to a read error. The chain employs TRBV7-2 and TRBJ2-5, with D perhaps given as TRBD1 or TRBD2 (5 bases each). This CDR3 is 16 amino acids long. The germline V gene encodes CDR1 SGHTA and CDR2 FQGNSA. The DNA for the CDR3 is TGTGCCAGCAGCTTAGCGTGGGGACGAACGCAAGGGACCCAGTACTTC. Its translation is CASSLAWGRTQGTQYF.

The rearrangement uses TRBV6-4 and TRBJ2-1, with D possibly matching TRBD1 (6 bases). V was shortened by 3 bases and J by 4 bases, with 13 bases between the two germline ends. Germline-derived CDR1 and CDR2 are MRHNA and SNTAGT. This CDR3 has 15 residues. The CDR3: CASSDPQGGYNEQFF. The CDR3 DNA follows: TGTGCCAGCAGTGATCCACAGGGCGGATACAATGAGCAGTTCTTC.

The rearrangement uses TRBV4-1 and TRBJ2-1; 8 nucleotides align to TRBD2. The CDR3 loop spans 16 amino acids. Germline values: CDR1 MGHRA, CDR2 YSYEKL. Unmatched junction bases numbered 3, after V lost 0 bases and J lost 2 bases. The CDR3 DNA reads TGCGCCAGCAGCCAAGATCCGGGAGGGCCCTACAATGAGCAGTTCTTC. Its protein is CASSQDPGGPYNEQFF.

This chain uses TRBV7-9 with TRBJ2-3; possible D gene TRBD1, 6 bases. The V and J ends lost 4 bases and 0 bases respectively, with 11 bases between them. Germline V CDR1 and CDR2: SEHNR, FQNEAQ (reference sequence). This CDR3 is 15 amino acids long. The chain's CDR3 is CASSSRTASTDTQYF. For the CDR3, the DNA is TGTGCCAGCAGCTCACGGACAGCTAGCACAGATACGCAGTATTTT.

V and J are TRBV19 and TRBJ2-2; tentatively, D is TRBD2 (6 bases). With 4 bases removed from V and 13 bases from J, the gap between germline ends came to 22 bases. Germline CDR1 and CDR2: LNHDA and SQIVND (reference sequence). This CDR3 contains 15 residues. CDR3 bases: TGTGCCAGTAGTACGGGGAGGAGAGTCCCCCGCGGGCTGTTTTTT. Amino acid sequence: CASSTGRRVPRGLFF.

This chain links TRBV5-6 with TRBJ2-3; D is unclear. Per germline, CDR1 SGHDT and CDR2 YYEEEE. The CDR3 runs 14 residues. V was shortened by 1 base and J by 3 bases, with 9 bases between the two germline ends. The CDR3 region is CASSLLSRTDTQYF. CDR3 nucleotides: TGTGCCAGCAGCTTGCTCTCTAGAACAGATACGCAGTATTTT.

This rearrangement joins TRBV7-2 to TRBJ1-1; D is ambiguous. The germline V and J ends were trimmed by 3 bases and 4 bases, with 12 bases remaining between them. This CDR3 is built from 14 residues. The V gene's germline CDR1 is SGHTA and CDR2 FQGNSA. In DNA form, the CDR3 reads TGTGCCAGCAGCTTGACTCGGGTGGGCACTGAAGCTTTCTTT. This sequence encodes CASSLTRVGTEAFF.

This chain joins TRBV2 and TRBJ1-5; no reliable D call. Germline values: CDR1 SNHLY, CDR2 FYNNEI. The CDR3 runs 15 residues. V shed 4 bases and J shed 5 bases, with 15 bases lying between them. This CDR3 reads CASSASQQRDQPQHF. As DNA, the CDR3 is TGTGCCAGCAGTGCCTCGCAGCAAAGGGATCAGCCCCAGCATTTT.

The CDR3 sequence is CATSRDGPDGFF. The CDR3 nucleotides are TGTGCCACCAGCAGAGATGGTCCCGATGGGTTCTTC. The V gene is TRBV15, the J gene TRBJ2-1; unclear D gene. Germline-derived CDR1 and CDR2 are LNHNV and YYDKDF (reference sequence). The CDR3 loop spans 12 amino acids. V gave up 0 bases and J gave up 15 bases, with 12 bases separating them.

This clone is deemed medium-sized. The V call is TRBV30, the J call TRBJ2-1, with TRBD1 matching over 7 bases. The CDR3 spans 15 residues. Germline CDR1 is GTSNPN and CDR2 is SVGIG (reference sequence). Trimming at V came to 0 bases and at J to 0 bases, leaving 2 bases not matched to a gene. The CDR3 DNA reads TGTGCCTGGAGTGTAGGGGACAGCTCCTACAATGAGCAGTTCTTC. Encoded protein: CAWSVGDSSYNEQFF.

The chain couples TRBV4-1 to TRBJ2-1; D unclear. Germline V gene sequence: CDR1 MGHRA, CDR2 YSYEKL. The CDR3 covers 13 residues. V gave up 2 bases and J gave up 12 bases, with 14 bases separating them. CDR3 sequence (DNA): TGCGCCAGCAGCCAAAGTCTCTCGGAAGTGCAGTTCTTC. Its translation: CASSQSLSEVQFF.

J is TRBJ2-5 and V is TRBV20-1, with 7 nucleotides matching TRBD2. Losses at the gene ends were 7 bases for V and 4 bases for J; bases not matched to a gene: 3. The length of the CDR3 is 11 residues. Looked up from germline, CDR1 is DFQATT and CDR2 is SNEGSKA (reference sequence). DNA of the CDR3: TGCAGTGGGACTAGAGGAGAGACCCAGTACTTC. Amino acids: CSGTRGETQYF.

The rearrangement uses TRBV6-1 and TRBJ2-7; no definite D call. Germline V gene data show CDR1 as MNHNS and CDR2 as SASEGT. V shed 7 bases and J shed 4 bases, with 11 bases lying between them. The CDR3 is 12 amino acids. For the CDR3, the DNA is TGTGCCAGCACTCAATCAGTGTACGAGCAGTACTTC. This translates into CASTQSVYEQYF.

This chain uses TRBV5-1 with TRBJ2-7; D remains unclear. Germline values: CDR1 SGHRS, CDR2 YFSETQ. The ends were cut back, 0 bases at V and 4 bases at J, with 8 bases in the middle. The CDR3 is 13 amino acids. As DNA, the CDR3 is TGCGCCAGCAGCTTGGAGCCCCGGTACGAGCAGTACTTC. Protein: CASSLEPRYEQYF. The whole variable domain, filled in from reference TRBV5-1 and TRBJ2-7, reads KAGVTQTPRYLIKTRGQQVTLSCSPISGHRSVSWYQQTPGQGLQFLFEYFSETQRNKGNFPGRFSGRQFSNSRSEMNVSTLELGDSALYLCASSLEPRYEQYFGPGTRLTVT.

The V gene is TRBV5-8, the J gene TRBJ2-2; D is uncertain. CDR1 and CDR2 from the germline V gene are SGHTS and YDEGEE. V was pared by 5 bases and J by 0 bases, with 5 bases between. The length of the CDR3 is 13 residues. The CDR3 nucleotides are TGTGCCAGCAGAGTACCGAACACCGGGGAGCTGTTTTTT. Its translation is CASRVPNTGELFF.

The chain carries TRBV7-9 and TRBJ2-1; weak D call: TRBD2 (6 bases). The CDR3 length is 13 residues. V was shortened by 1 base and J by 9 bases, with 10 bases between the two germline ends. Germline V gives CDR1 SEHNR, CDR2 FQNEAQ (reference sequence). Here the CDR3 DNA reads TGTGCCAGCAGCTTAGGGGGGGTTGGTGAGCAGTTCTTC. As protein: CASSLGGVGEQFF.

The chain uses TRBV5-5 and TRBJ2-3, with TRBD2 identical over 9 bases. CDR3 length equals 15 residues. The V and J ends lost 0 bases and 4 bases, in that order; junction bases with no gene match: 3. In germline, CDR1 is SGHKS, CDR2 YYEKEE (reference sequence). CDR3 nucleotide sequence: TGTGCCAGCAGCTTGGCGCTAGCGGGGTCAGATACGCAGTATTTT. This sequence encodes CASSLALAGSDTQYF.